These 29 T cell receptor beta chains were all obtained from the same sample, sequenced in a study of cytomegalovirus exposure and HLA in healthy donors. This PCR relied on a set of 60 Vbeta primers and 13 Jbeta primers. Repertoires were generated with immunoSEQ multiplex PCR, while TCRdb's copy carries only in-frame clones and drops some. Seen here are some 240,000 clones, about 78% observed once, and the top ten hold 3.5% to 4%. The specimen was PBMCs. The receptors shown here come from a male donor in good health and CMV-seronegative.

V and J are TRBV13 and TRBJ2-1; 14 bases match TRBD2. Germline CDR1 is PRHDT and CDR2 is FYEKMQ (reference sequence). CDR3 size: 17 residues. V was pared by 5 bases and J by 0 bases, with 3 bases of the junction left unmatched. The CDR3 spells CASSRLAGGPSYNEQFF. As DNA, the CDR3 is TGTGCCAGCAGCCGACTAGCGGGAGGGCCCTCCTACAATGAGCAGTTCTTC.

J is TRBJ2-5 and V is TRBV5-1; 9 positions agree with TRBD2. This CDR3 is 15 amino acids long. Per germline, CDR1 SGHRS and CDR2 YFSETQ. V shed 4 bases and J 2 bases; nucleotides not matched to a gene: 6. This CDR3 is CASSRGLAEQETQYF. The DNA for the CDR3 is TGCGCCAGCAGCAGGGGACTAGCAGAACAAGAGACCCAGTACTTC.

The V and J genes are TRBV27 and TRBJ2-1; 8 bases are a match to TRBD2. CDR1 is MNHEY and CDR2 is SMNVEV in the germline V gene (reference sequence). The CDR3 has 13 amino acids. J gave up 8 bases and V 5 bases, and 5 bases lay outside the gene matches. In nucleotides, the CDR3 is TGTGCCAGCAGTGGGACGGGGGGGGATGAGCAGTTCTTC. Amino acid sequence: CASSGTGGDEQFF.

This clone was seen more than once but under ten times. The V gene is TRBV5-1, the J gene TRBJ1-4; D unclear. Deletions cut 4 bases from V and 7 bases from J, with 17 bases between. The germline V gene encodes CDR1 SGHRS and CDR2 YFSETQ. The CDR3 contains 15 residues. CDR3 DNA sequence: TGCGCCAGCAGCCCAGGCGGGCATTCCGGTGAAAAACTGTTTTTT. Encoded protein: CASSPGGHSGEKLFF.

The chain recombines TRBV18 with TRBJ2-5; no firm D call. This CDR3 region has 12 residues. V dropped 3 bases and J dropped 1 base, with 3 bases sitting between them. Germline V gene data show CDR1 as KGHSH and CDR2 as LQKENI. CDR3 in amino acids: CASSPRQETQYF. CDR3 bases: TGTGCCAGCTCACCGCGCCAAGAGACCCAGTACTTC.

This clone appeared once. The V call is TRBV6-5, the J call TRBJ2-7; a possible D gene is TRBD2 (6 bases). CDR1 is MNHEY, CDR2 SVGAGI, per germline. V was pared by 5 bases and J by 6 bases, with 14 bases between. The CDR3 is made up of 13 amino acids. The CDR3 nucleotides read TGTGCCAGCAGTCCCGACGGGGGTTCCGAGCAGTACTTC. Its protein product is CASSPDGGSEQYF.

This clone has only a few counts. The genes are TRBV28 and TRBJ1-1; TRBD1 aligns across 9 bases. Germline CDR1 MDHEN, CDR2 SYDVKM. CDR3 size: 12 residues. Trimming at V came to 9 bases and at J to 12 bases, leaving 11 bases not matched to a gene. CDR3 in amino acids: CASYSPGQGPFF. The CDR3 nucleotides read TGTGCCAGTTATTCTCCGGGACAGGGTCCTTTCTTT.

This chain connects TRBV9 to TRBJ2-7; D may be TRBD2 (5 bases). V lost 4 bases and J lost 3, with 14 bases in between. Germline CDR1 SGDLS, CDR2 YYNGEE. The CDR3 covers 14 residues. The CDR3 DNA is TGTGCCAGCAGCCCCATGGACGAGGGCTACGAGCAGTACTTC. It encodes CASSPMDEGYEQYF.

About this clone: In the same sample, other DNA sequences code for this CDR3. The chain carries TRBV7-8 and TRBJ2-7, with TRBD1 matching 9 bases. V was pared by 5 bases and J by 0 bases, with 5 bases of the junction left unmatched. CDR3 length: 15 amino acids. The germline CDR1 and CDR2 sequences are SGHVS and FQNEAQ. The CDR3 protein is CASSVGTGLSYEQYF. CDR3 nucleotide sequence: TGTGCCAGCAGCGTCGGGACAGGGCTCTCCTACGAGCAGTACTTC.

The sample holds one count of this clone. The chain employs TRBV10-1 and TRBJ2-7; unclear D gene. The CDR3 has 14 residues. The germline CDR1 and CDR2 sequences are WNHNN and SYGVQD (reference sequence). V lost 3 bases, J lost 5 bases, and 14 bases lay in between. The CDR3 nucleotides are TGCGCCAGCAGTGACTTCTTGGTGGGCCACGAGCAGTACTTC. Encoded protein: CASSDFLVGHEQYF.

This chain joins TRBV7-3 and TRBJ2-3, with D unresolved. There are 15 residues in the CDR3. Trimming removed 2 bases at V and 0 bases at J, with 9 bases between. Germline assignment: CDR1 SGHTA and CDR2 FQGTGA. The CDR3 bases are TGTGCCAGCAGCTTACTTTCTCTGAGCACAGATACGCAGTATTTT. Translating it yields CASSLLSLSTDTQYF.

The chain uses TRBV5-4 and TRBJ2-5; 7 nucleotides line up with TRBD2. This CDR3 has 16 residues. V shed 6 bases and J 2 bases; nucleotides not matched to a gene: 13. Germline assignment: CDR1 SGHNT and CDR2 YYREEE (reference sequence). The CDR3 region has the DNA TGTGCCAGCACCTCTCGGGGTAGCGGGCCACAAGAGACCCAGTACTTC. Its protein product is CASTSRGSGPQETQYF.

This sequence joins TRBV28 and TRBJ1-2; maybe TRBD1 (5 bases). Looked up from germline, CDR1 is MDHEN and CDR2 is SYDVKM. V lost 6 bases and J 7 bases, leaving 12 bases between the germline ends. This CDR3 region has 12 residues. CDR3 sequence reads: CASSPLQGGYTF. DNA for the CDR3: TGTGCCAGCAGCCCCCTTCAGGGTGGCTACACCTTC.

The chain employs TRBV11-2 and TRBJ2-5, with D perhaps matching TRBD2 (7 bases). CDR3 length: 16 amino acids. The V gene lost 5 bases and the J gene lost 2 bases, with 18 bases spanning the gap. Germline V gene sequence: CDR1 SGHAT, CDR2 FQNNGV. CDR3 amino acids: CASSKGGLAEQETQYF. The DNA of the CDR3 is TGTGCCAGCAGCAAGGGGGGGCTAGCGGAACAAGAGACCCAGTACTTC. The full variable domain, in which reference TRBV11-2 and TRBJ2-5 provide the parts outside the CDR3, is EAGVAQSPRYKIIEKRQSVAFWCNPISGHATLYWYQQILGQGPKLLIQFQNNGVVDDSQLPKDRFSAERLKGVDSTLKIQPAKLEDSAVYLCASSKGGLAEQETQYFGPGTRLLVL.

The gene calls are TRBV11-2 and TRBJ1-1; no definite D call. Between the trimmed V and J ends, which lost 3 bases and 4 bases, there was a span of 6 bases. The V gene's germline CDR1 is SGHAT and CDR2 FQNNGV. The CDR3 extends over 12 amino acids. CDR3 protein: CASSFAGTEAFF. DNA for the CDR3: TGTGCCAGCAGCTTTGCAGGCACTGAAGCTTTCTTT. Together with reference TRBV11-2 and TRBJ1-1, the CDR3 gives the full variable domain: EAGVAQSPRYKIIEKRQSVAFWCNPISGHATLYWYQQILGQGPKLLIQFQNNGVVDDSQLPKDRFSAERLKGVDSTLKIQPAKLEDSAVYLCASSFAGTEAFFGQGTRLTVV.

V and J are TRBV30 and TRBJ2-7, with D maybe TRBD2 (6 bases). CDR3 length: 13 amino acids. CDR1 is GTSNPN and CDR2 is SVGIG in the germline V gene (reference sequence). For the CDR3, the DNA is TGTGCGGGGACTCTCGACCCTAGCTACGAGCAGTACTTC. It encodes CAGTLDPSYEQYF.

The chain carries TRBV6-6 and TRBJ1-1, with TRBD1 identical over 10 bases. J gave up 10 bases and V 6 bases, and 11 bases lay outside the gene matches. The CDR3 runs to 14 residues. Germline V gene sequence: CDR1 MNHNY, CDR2 SVGAGI (reference sequence). CDR3 protein: CASRTDRGREGAFF. CDR3 in DNA: TGTGCCAGCAGGACCGACAGGGGGCGCGAAGGAGCTTTCTTT.

This rearrangement joins TRBV2 to TRBJ1-4, with 12 bases matching TRBD1. This CDR3 comprises 15 residues. Germline lookup yields CDR1 SNHLY and CDR2 FYNNEI. Germline trimming cut 6 bases from V and 5 bases from J; bases unmatched to any gene: 4. Here the CDR3 DNA reads TGTGCCAGCAGGGGACAGGGGGCGAGAAATGAAAAACTGTTTTTT. This codes for CASRGQGARNEKLFF. Combining the CDR3 with reference TRBV2 and TRBJ1-4 gives the whole variable domain EPEVTQTPSHQVTQMGQEVILRCVPISNHLYFYWYRQILGQKVEFLVSFYNNEISEKSEIFDDQFSVERPDGSNFTLKIRSTKLEDSAMYFCASRGQGARNEKLFFGSGTQLSVL.

The gene calls are TRBV20-1 and TRBJ2-1; the D is unclear. This CDR3 has 10 amino acids. The germline gives CDR1 DFQATT, CDR2 SNEGSKA (reference sequence). Trimming stripped 5 bases from V and 10 bases from J, with 9 bases between. The CDR3 nucleotides read TGCAGTGCTTTAGTCAGGGAGCAGTTCTTC. It codes for CSALVREQFF.

In nucleotides, the CDR3 is TGCAGCGTTGGGGGGCTTTGGGACGGGGAGCTGTTTTTT. It translates to CSVGGLWDGELFF. J is TRBJ2-2 and V is TRBV29-1; D is perhaps TRBD1 (6 bases). Per germline, CDR1 SQVTM and CDR2 ANQGSEA. V shed 4 bases and J shed 7 bases, with 13 bases lying between them. The CDR3 runs 13 residues.

The V and J genes are TRBV14 and TRBJ1-1; unclear D gene. The CDR3 length is 14 residues. Germline CDR1 SGHDN, CDR2 FVKESK. V was cut by 4 bases and J by 2 bases, with 11 bases left in between. The CDR3 reads CASSPNPVNTEAFF. In DNA form, the CDR3 reads TGTGCCAGCAGCCCGAATCCAGTAAACACTGAAGCTTTCTTT.

A note on this clone: The same CDR3 arises from other DNA sequences in this sample as well. This chain links TRBV5-6 with TRBJ2-7; D possibly corresponds to TRBD1 (6 bases). This CDR3 comprises 15 residues. The germline gives CDR1 SGHDT, CDR2 YYEEEE. V was clipped by 0 bases and J by 5 bases, with 15 bases between them. This CDR3 is CASSLGQVVVNEQYF. The CDR3 DNA is TGTGCCAGCAGCTTGGGACAGGTGGTTGTTAACGAGCAGTACTTC.

V and J are TRBV4-1 and TRBJ2-1, with TRBD2 matching 8 bases. Germline V gene lookup returns CDR1 MGHRA and CDR2 YSYEKL. The CDR3 has 19 amino acids. J was trimmed by 5 bases and V by 1 base; bases with no gene match: 16. In DNA, the CDR3 is TGCGCCAGCAGCCAAGCCCCCAATAGCGGGGTGGGGGTAGACAATGAGCAGTTCTTC. It translates to CASSQAPNSGVGVDNEQFF.

V usage is TRBV18 and J usage is TRBJ2-5, with D possibly TRBD2 on 6 matching bases. With 0 bases removed from V and 6 bases from J, the gap between germline ends came to 8 bases. From germline, CDR1 is KGHSH and CDR2 LQKENI. This CDR3 is 13 amino acids long. CDR3: CASSPPSGQTQYF. The DNA of the CDR3 is TGTGCCAGCTCACCACCTAGCGGACAGACCCAGTACTTC.

The V and J genes are TRBV7-2 and TRBJ2-5; 9 bases are shared with TRBD2. The DNA end is a closer match to TRBJ2-7, so the J assignment may be wrong. The CDR3 spans 19 residues. Per the germline V gene, CDR1 is SGHTA and CDR2 is FQGNSA. The CDR3 spells CASSYGGASGVLSSYEQYF. The CDR3 DNA is TGTGCCAGCAGCTACGGGGGGGCTAGCGGGGTCCTGAGCTCCTACGAGCAGTACTTC.

The J gene is TRBJ2-5, the V gene TRBV11-2, with D uncertain. Trimming took 2 bases from V and 5 from J, leaving 3 bases between them. The CDR3 loop spans 11 amino acids. Looked up from germline, CDR1 is SGHAT and CDR2 is FQNNGV. The CDR3 bases are TGTGCCAGCAGCTTACGTGAGACCCAGTACTTC. Its protein is CASSLRETQYF.

V is TRBV5-1 and J is TRBJ2-3; D gene unclear. In germline, CDR1 is SGHRS, CDR2 YFSETQ. The V end was cut by 0 bases, the J end by 0 bases, with 11 bases between. The CDR3 spans 16 residues. This CDR3 reads CASSLDLRMSTDTQYF. For the CDR3, the DNA is TGCGCCAGCAGCTTGGATTTGCGAATGAGCACAGATACGCAGTATTTT.

The gene calls are TRBV5-4 and TRBJ2-1, with TRBD2 identical over 14 bases. V was clipped by 5 bases and J by 6 bases; unmatched bases: 4. The length of the CDR3 is 15 residues. Germline CDR1 reads SGHNT; CDR2 reads YYREEE (reference sequence). Here the CDR3 DNA reads TGTGCCAGCAGAGGGACTAGCGGGAGCCCCAATGAGCAGTTCTTC. Protein sequence: CASRGTSGSPNEQFF.

This chain uses TRBV14 with TRBJ2-3; maybe TRBD1 (6 bases). The V and J ends lost 3 bases and 0 bases respectively, with 25 bases between them. The CDR3 sequence is 20 residues long. Germline lookup yields CDR1 SGHDN and CDR2 FVKESK. The CDR3 nucleotides are TGTGCCAGCAGCCAGCGACGCAGGGGCCATGCGGCGGCTAGCACAGATACGCAGTATTTT. This gives the protein CASSQRRRGHAAASTDTQYF.